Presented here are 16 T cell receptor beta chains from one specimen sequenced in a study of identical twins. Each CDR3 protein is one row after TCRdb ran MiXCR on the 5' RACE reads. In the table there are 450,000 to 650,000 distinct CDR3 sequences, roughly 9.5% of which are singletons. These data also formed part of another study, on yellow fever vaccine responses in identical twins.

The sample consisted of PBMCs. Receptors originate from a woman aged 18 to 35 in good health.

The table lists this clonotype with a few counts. The CDR3, as DNA: TGTGCCATCAGGCGGAGCTCGGACGGGGAGCTGTTTTTT. This codes for CAIRRSSDGELFF. This chain joins TRBV10-3 and TRBJ2-2; unclear D gene. CDR1 is ENHRY, CDR2 SYGVKD, per germline. V lost 6 bases and J lost 7, with 12 bases in between. CDR3 length: 13 residues.

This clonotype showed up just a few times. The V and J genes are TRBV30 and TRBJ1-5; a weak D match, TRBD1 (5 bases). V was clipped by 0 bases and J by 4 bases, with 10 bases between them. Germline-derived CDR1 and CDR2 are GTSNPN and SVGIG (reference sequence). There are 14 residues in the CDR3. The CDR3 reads CAWSVGTGNQPQHF. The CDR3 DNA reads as TGTGCCTGGAGTGTAGGGACGGGGAATCAGCCCCAGCATTTT.

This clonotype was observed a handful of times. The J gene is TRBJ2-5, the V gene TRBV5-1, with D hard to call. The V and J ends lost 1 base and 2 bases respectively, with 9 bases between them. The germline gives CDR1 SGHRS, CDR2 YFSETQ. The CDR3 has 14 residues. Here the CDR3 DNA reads TGCGCCAGCAGCTTGAGGGTCACGCAAGAGACCCAGTACTTC. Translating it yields CASSLRVTQETQYF.

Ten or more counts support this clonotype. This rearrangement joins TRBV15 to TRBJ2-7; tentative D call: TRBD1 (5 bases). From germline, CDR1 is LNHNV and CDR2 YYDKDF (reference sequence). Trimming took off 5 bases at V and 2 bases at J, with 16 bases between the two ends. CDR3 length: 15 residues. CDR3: CATSLTQGGPYEQYF. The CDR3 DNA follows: TGTGCCACCAGCTTGACTCAGGGTGGTCCCTACGAGCAGTACTTC. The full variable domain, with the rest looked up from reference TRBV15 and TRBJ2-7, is DAMVIQNPRYQVTQFGKPVTLSCSQTLNHNVMYWYQQKSSQAPKLLFHYYDKDFNNEADTPDNFQSRRPNTSFCFLDIRSPGLGDTAMYLCATSLTQGGPYEQYFGPGTRLTVT.

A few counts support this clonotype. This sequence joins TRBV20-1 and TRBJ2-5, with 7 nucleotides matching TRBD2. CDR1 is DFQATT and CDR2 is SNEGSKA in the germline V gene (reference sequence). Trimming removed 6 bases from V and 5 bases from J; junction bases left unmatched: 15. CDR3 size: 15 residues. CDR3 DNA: TGCAGTGCCCCGGGTGGGGCGGGAGCTTGGGAGACCCAGTACTTC. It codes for CSAPGGAGAWETQYF.

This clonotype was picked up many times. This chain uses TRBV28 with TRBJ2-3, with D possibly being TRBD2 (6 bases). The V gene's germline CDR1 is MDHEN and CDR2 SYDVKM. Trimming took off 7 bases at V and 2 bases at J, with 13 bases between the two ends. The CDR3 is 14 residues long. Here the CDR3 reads CASISRGNTDTQYF. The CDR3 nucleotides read TGTGCCAGCATATCGCGCGGGAACACAGATACGCAGTATTTT.

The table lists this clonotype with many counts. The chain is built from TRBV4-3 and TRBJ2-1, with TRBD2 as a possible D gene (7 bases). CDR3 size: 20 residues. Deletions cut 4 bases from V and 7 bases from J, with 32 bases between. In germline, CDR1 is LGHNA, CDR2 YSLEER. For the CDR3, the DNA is TGCGCCAGCAGCCGATCCGGGAGGACAGACCGACTAGCCTCACAAAATGAGCAGTTCTTC. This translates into CASSRSGRTDRLASQNEQFF.

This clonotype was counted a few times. The CDR3 here is CASSQDTTDTQYF. DNA of the CDR3: TGTGCCAGCAGTCAAGATACCACAGATACGCAGTATTTT. The V call is TRBV2, the J call TRBJ2-3; D is unclear. Per the germline V gene, CDR1 is SNHLY and CDR2 is FYNNEI. This CDR3 is 13 amino acids long. Trimming shortened V by 5 bases and J by 2 bases, and 8 bases separated the two germline ends.

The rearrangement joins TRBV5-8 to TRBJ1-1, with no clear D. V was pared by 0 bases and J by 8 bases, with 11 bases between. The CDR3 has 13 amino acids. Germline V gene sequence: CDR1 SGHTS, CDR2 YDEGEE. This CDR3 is CASSLGNQLEAFF. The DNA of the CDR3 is TGTGCCAGCAGCTTGGGCAATCAACTAGAAGCTTTCTTT. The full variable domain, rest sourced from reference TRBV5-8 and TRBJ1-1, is EAGVTQSPTHLIKTRGQQATLRCSPISGHTSVYWYQQALGLGLQFLLWYDEGEERNRGNFPPRFSGRQFPNYSSELNVNALELEDSALYLCASSLGNQLEAFFGQGTRLTVV.

The CDR3 spells CSARASGRSDTQYF. In nucleotides, the CDR3 is TGCAGTGCTAGAGCTAGCGGGAGGTCAGATACGCAGTATTTT. The chain employs TRBV20-1 and TRBJ2-3; 11 bases line up with TRBD2. There are 14 residues in the CDR3. Trimming took 1 base from V and 4 from J; bases not matched to a gene: 1. CDR1 is DFQATT and CDR2 is SNEGSKA in the germline V gene (reference sequence).

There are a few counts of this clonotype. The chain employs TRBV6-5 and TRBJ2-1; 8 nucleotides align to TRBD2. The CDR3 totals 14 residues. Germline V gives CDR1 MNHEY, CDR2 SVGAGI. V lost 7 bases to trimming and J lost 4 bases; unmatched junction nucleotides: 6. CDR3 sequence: CASTFRGGYNEQFF. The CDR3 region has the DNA TGTGCCAGCACTTTCCGGGGGGGGTACAATGAGCAGTTCTTC.

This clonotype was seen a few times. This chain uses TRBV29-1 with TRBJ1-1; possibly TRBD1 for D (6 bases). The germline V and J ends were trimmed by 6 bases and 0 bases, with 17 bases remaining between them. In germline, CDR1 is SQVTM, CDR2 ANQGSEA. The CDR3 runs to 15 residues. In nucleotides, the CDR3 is TGCAGCGTCCGATCAGGGGCGGTTTTGAACACTGAAGCTTTCTTT. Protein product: CSVRSGAVLNTEAFF.

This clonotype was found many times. The CDR3 sequence: CASSQKVGTEAFF. The CDR3 nucleotides are TGTGCCAGCAGCCAAAAGGTGGGGACTGAAGCTTTCTTT. J is TRBJ1-1 and V is TRBV14; no clear D. Between the trimmed V and J ends, which lost 2 bases and 5 bases, there was a span of 9 bases. There are 13 residues in the CDR3. The V gene's germline CDR1 is SGHDN and CDR2 FVKESK.

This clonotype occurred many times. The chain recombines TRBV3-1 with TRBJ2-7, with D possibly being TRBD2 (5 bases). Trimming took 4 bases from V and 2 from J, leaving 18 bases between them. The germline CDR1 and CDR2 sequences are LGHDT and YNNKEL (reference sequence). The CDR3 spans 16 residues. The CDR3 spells CASSLQRGHEAYEQYF. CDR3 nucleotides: TGTGCCAGCAGCCTGCAGCGAGGGCACGAAGCCTACGAGCAGTACTTC.

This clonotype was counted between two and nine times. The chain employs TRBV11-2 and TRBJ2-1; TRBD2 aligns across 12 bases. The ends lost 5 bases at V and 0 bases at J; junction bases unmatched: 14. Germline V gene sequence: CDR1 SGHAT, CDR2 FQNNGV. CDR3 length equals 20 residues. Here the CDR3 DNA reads TGTGCCAGCAGCCTTAGGAGGGGACTAGCGGGTAGAAGCTCCTACAATGAGCAGTTCTTC. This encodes CASSLRRGLAGRSSYNEQFF.

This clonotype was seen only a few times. This CDR3 is CASSSPSGGGETQYF. The DNA for the CDR3 is TGTGCCAGCAGCTCCCCTAGCGGGGGGGGCGAGACCCAGTACTTC. The genes are TRBV7-2 and TRBJ2-5, with 12 bases matching TRBD2. This CDR3 is built from 15 residues. V trimming: 4 bases; J trimming: 5 bases; junction bases outside the gene matches: 5. The germline gives CDR1 SGHTA, CDR2 FQGNSA.